The 21 T cell receptor beta chains presented below share a single source sample, sequenced in a study of blood T cell repertoires in COVID-19. The protocol was immunoSEQ multiplex PCR, while the TCRdb copy is restricted to in-frame clones and leaves out a portion. The sample has 150,000 or so clones, around 82% seen once. Input material: peripheral blood. These receptors were taken from a man between 60 and 75 years old with COVID-19, enrolled during active disease.

The V call is TRBV28, the J call TRBJ1-5; perhaps TRBD1 as D (6 bases). The germline V gene encodes CDR1 MDHEN and CDR2 SYDVKM. The CDR3 spans 13 residues. Between the trimmed V and J ends, which lost 6 bases and 5 bases, there was a span of 11 bases. The CDR3 spells CASRVGGDQPQHF. Here the CDR3 DNA reads TGTGCCAGCAGGGTAGGGGGGGATCAGCCCCAGCATTTT.

V gene TRBV6-2 or TRBV6-3 combines with J gene TRBJ1-2; TRBD1 matches at 9 bases. Trimming at V came to 4 bases and at J to 4 bases, leaving 10 bases not matched to a gene. CDR1 and CDR2 from the germline V gene are MNHEY and SVGEGT. The CDR3 is 16 amino acids. The CDR3 protein is CASSSRQGVVSYGYTF. The CDR3 DNA follows: TGTGCCAGCAGTTCCCGACAGGGGGTGGTTTCCTATGGCTACACCTTC.

This clone was counted a single time. V and J are TRBV11-2 and TRBJ1-3; D unresolved. Germline V CDR1 and CDR2: SGHAT, FQNNGV. This CDR3 region has 14 residues. Trimming removed 3 bases from V and 4 bases from J, with 10 bases in between. The DNA for the CDR3 is TGTGCCAGCAGCTTCCCCGGGTCAGGAAACACCATATATTTT. This encodes CASSFPGSGNTIYF.

This clone has just a few counts. The chain joins TRBV7-2 to TRBJ1-2; D might be TRBD1 (5 bases). The germline V and J ends were trimmed by 1 base and 0 bases, with 9 bases remaining between them. The germline CDR1 and CDR2 sequences are SGHTA and FQGNSA. The CDR3 runs 15 residues. The CDR3: CASSLEKGTNYGYTF. The CDR3 DNA is TGTGCCAGCAGCTTAGAAAAGGGGACTAACTATGGCTACACCTTC. The whole variable domain, filled in from reference TRBV7-2 and TRBJ1-2, reads GAGVSQSPSNKVTEKGKDVELRCDPISGHTALYWYRQSLGQGLEFLIYFQGNSAPDKSGLPSDRFSAERTGGSVSTLTIQRTQQEDSAVYLCASSLEKGTNYGYTFGSGTRLTVV.

V gene TRBV4-1 combines with J gene TRBJ1-5, with D possibly matching TRBD1 (6 bases). Between the trimmed V and J ends, which lost 1 base and 4 bases, there was a span of 11 bases. The CDR3 is made up of 15 amino acids. Germline CDR1 is MGHRA and CDR2 is YSYEKL. This chain's CDR3 is CASSQGEQGNQPQHF. In DNA, the CDR3 is TGCGCCAGCAGCCAAGGGGAACAGGGAAATCAGCCCCAGCATTTT.

V usage is TRBV5-6 and J usage is TRBJ1-6; D might be TRBD1 (6 bases). From germline, CDR1 is SGHDT and CDR2 YYEEEE. Between the trimmed V and J ends, which lost 4 bases and 5 bases, there was a span of 19 bases. The CDR3 has 17 residues. The CDR3 spells CASSVPGQTINNSPLHF. CDR3 sequence (DNA): TGTGCCAGCAGCGTGCCGGGACAAACTATCAATAATTCACCCCTCCACTTT.

V is TRBV19 and J is TRBJ1-4, with 8 bases fitting TRBD1. The ends lost 6 bases at V and 7 bases at J; junction bases unmatched: 7. The CDR3 is made up of 14 amino acids. Germline-derived CDR1 and CDR2 are LNHDA and SQIVND (reference sequence). CDR3 amino acids: CASSWDRSREKLFF. The CDR3 coding sequence is TGTGCCAGTAGCTGGGACAGGTCTCGTGAAAAACTGTTTTTT.

The V gene is TRBV4-3, the J gene TRBJ1-2; 8 bases agree with TRBD1. J was trimmed by 4 bases and V by 1 base; bases with no gene match: 2. The germline V gene has CDR1 LGHNA and CDR2 YSLEER. The CDR3 runs 14 residues. CDR3 in DNA: TGCGCCAGCAGCCAAGGCCAGGGGGCCTATGGCTACACCTTC. This encodes CASSQGQGAYGYTF.

This chain uses TRBV27 with TRBJ2-1; 15 bases fit TRBD2. The CDR3 runs to 20 residues. With V trimmed by 3 bases and J by 6 bases, 15 bases remained unmatched. Germline V CDR1 and CDR2: MNHEY, SMNVEV (reference sequence). The chain's CDR3 is CASSFLGTSGGRAGFNEQFF. The CDR3, as DNA: TGTGCCAGCAGTTTTCTAGGGACTAGCGGGGGGCGCGCGGGGTTCAATGAGCAGTTCTTC.

The chain has TRBV18 and TRBJ1-1; D not resolved. Germline-derived CDR1 and CDR2 are KGHSH and LQKENI. V lost 0 bases to trimming and J lost 5 bases, with 13 bases between them. CDR3 size: 15 residues. CDR3 residues: CASSPPESARTEAFF. Written as DNA, the CDR3 is TGTGCCAGCTCACCACCGGAAAGTGCGAGGACTGAAGCTTTCTTT.

In nucleotides, the CDR3 is TGCGCCAGCAGTCACCTTAGCGGGGGGACGCCCAATGAGCAGTTCTTC. It codes for CASSHLSGGTPNEQFF. This rearrangement joins TRBV23-1 to TRBJ2-1; 10 bases agree with TRBD2. TRBV23-1 is labeled an ORF, and its function is uncertain. The CDR3 spans 16 residues. Trimming removed 3 bases from V and 6 bases from J; junction bases left unmatched: 8.

The chain is built from TRBV7-8 and TRBJ2-5; TRBD1 is a possible D gene (6 bases). Germline CDR1 reads SGHVS; CDR2 reads FQNEAQ. This CDR3 is built from 16 residues. V lost 5 bases to trimming and J lost 1 base, with 17 bases between them. CDR3 protein: CASSPGQGSLQETQYF. For the CDR3, the DNA is TGTGCCAGCAGCCCGGGACAAGGGAGCCTCCAAGAGACCCAGTACTTC.

The chain employs TRBV6-2 or TRBV6-3 and TRBJ1-5, with unresolved D. Germline CDR1 and CDR2: MNHEY and SVGEGT. V shed 2 bases and J shed 0 bases, with 5 bases lying between them. The length of the CDR3 is 14 residues. CDR3 sequence reads: CASSYVSSNQPQHF. The DNA for the CDR3 is TGTGCCAGCAGTTACGTCAGTAGCAATCAGCCCCAGCATTTT.

The chain recombines TRBV4-2 with TRBJ1-1; 11 nucleotides match TRBD1. The CDR3 has 16 residues. Germline V CDR1 and CDR2: LGHNA, YNFKEQ. V shed 3 bases, J shed 3 bases, and the junction held 6 bases outside the gene matches. The CDR3 protein is CASSHIQGQGDTEAFF. As DNA, the CDR3 is TGTGCCAGCAGCCACATACAGGGACAGGGGGACACTGAAGCTTTCTTT.

The V call is TRBV30, the J call TRBJ2-1; TRBD1 matches at 9 bases. Germline V gene data show CDR1 as GTSNPN and CDR2 as SVGIG (reference sequence). This CDR3 is 15 amino acids long. V shed 7 bases and J 5 bases; nucleotides not matched to a gene: 12. The CDR3 reads CASTPGQGLDNEQFF. In DNA form, the CDR3 reads TGTGCCTCAACCCCGGGACAGGGTTTAGACAATGAGCAGTTCTTC. The full variable domain, with the rest looked up from reference TRBV30 and TRBJ2-1, is SQTIHQWPATLVQPVGSPLSLECTVEGTSNPNLYWYRQAAGRGLQLLFYSVGIGQISSEVPQNLSASRPQDRQFILSSKKLLLSDSGFYLCASTPGQGLDNEQFFGPGTRLTVL.

The rearrangement uses TRBV12-5 and TRBJ1-1, with 7 bases identical to TRBD1. Germline trimming cut 6 bases from V and 0 bases from J; bases unmatched to any gene: 4. Per the germline V gene, CDR1 is LGHNT and CDR2 is FRNRAP. The CDR3 extends over 14 amino acids. The CDR3 loop reads CASGAGTVNTEAFF. Here the CDR3 DNA reads TGTGCTAGTGGCGCCGGGACAGTGAACACTGAAGCTTTCTTT.

The chain employs TRBV12-3 or TRBV12-4 and TRBJ1-1; tentatively, D is TRBD1 (5 bases). V gave up 3 bases and J gave up 5 bases, with 10 bases separating them. There are 13 residues in the CDR3. In DNA, the CDR3 is TGTGCCAGCAGTTTTACTCGGGGGACTGAAGCTTTCTTT. Translated, it gives CASSFTRGTEAFF.

This clone was observed a few times. This rearrangement joins TRBV3-1 (or the pseudogene TRBV3-2) to TRBJ1-4; 8 bases agree with TRBD1. Germline V gives CDR1 LGHDT, CDR2 YNNKEL (reference sequence). Trimming cost V 5 bases and J 11 bases; bases outside gene matches: 1. The CDR3 is 11 amino acids. The CDR3 bases are TGTGCCAGCAGCGACAGGGGTAAACTGTTTTTT. This translates into CASSDRGKLFF.

This sequence joins TRBV7-2 and TRBJ1-1; D unclear. V lost 0 bases to trimming and J lost 0 bases, with 5 bases between them. Germline assignment: CDR1 SGHTA and CDR2 FQGNSA. The CDR3 has 14 residues. The CDR3 DNA reads TGTGCCAGCAGCTTAGCGCGCATGAACACTGAAGCTTTCTTT. This encodes CASSLARMNTEAFF.

The V gene is TRBV11-2, the J gene TRBJ2-6, with 9 positions matching TRBD1. The CDR3 is 18 amino acids. Germline CDR1 is SGHAT and CDR2 is FQNNGV. J lost 2 bases, V lost 0 bases, and 5 bases had no gene match. For the CDR3, the DNA is TGTGCCAGCAGCTTAGAGCCGGGACAGGGTCCTGGGGCCAACGTCCTGACTTTC. As protein: CASSLEPGQGPGANVLTF.

The chain couples TRBV5-8 to TRBJ1-3; D ambiguous. Trimming left V 4 bases short and J 0 bases short, with 11 bases between. Germline values: CDR1 SGHTS, CDR2 YDEGEE. The CDR3 is 15 amino acids. The CDR3 here is CASSLLYSSGNTIYF. In DNA form, the CDR3 reads TGTGCCAGCAGCCTGTTATACTCCTCTGGAAACACCATATATTTT.